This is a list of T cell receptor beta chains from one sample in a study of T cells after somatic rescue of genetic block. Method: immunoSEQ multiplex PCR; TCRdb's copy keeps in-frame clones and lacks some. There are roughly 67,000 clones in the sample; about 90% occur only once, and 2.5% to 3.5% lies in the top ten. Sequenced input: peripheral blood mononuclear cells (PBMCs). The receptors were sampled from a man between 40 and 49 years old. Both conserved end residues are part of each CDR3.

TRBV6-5	CASSRDQETQYF
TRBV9	CASSENRDRGAVAGELFF
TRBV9	CASSVGGTQNEKLFF
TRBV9	CASSVVAGGRQETQYF
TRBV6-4	CASPNLASSNTEAFF
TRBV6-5	CASSYSAPSEQYF
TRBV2	CASTQGNTLAKNIQYF
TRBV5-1	CASSLAGTGVGEQYF
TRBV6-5	CASSLRDSYEQYF
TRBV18	CASSPPWGSTNTEAFF
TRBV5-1	CASSLASVFNEQFF
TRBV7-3	CASSLIGNYGYTF
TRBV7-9	CASTPGWETQYF
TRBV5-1	CASSYSTETQYF
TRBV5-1	CASSGSTGGSYEQYF
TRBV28	CASNPGRVYEQYF
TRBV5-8	CASSSPGQGIHEQYF
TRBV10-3	CAMGSGGSGANVLTF
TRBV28	CASSRTPILHEQYF
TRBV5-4	CASSFEKGVSPLHF
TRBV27	CASSSTGAKAFF
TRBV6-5	CASSASAGNQPQHF
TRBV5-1	CASSPMPSGTGAGANVLTF
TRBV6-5	CASSSTDSSYNEQFF
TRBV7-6	CASSFDFSGQFF
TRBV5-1	CASSPGYGMRTDTQYF
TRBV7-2	CASSLALWGNYGYTF
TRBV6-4	CASLFRGATLNKAFF
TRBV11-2	CASRLAGVSYEQYF
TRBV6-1	CASSVPRRVNEQFF
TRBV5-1	CASSRTIGVTDTQYF
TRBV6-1	CASSETGQNSYEQYF
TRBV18	CASSPGQNNGNTIYF
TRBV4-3	CASSQESTTGRPLHF
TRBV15	CATRGGNRDEFF
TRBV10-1	CASSGYTGGPYNEQFF
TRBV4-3	CASSLETSGGIQYF
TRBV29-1	CSSPGGFSTDTQYF
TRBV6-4	CASIQTHTIYF
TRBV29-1	CSADDRGNTEAFF
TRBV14	CASSQEGYEQYF
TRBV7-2	CASSTRTGGNTEAFF
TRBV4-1	CASSQVNFLPPNTGELFF
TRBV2	CASRRQEGETQYF
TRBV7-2	CASSVGQGGSSYEQYF
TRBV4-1	CASSQEVSSGGGDTQYF
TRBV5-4	CASSPWSSTDTQYF
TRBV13	CASSPSMNTIYF
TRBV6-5	CASSLTGNPDTQYF
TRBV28	CASNRGTGDGETQYF
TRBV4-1	CASSQASSGTSGTYEQYF
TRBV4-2	CASSQDRGLQPQHF
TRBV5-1	CASSLGRTGSAETQYF
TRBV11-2	CASSPLAGVSYEQYF
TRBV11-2	CASSLVARGNSPLHF